Below, 3 T cell receptor beta chains from the same sample are listed, as sequenced in a study of CD8 T cells in ankylosing spondylitis (dated by TCRdb to 2016 to 2017). Preparation of the library involved 5' RACE. The run used an Illumina HiSeq 2500. TCRdb handled the public reads itself, with Q25 trimming in fastp and clone calling in MiXCR, and kept productive beta chains. Every CDR3 protein is listed once, alongside the most common genes and DNA of its rows. The sample table shows 150,000 to 200,000 distinct CDR3 sequences, and approximately 12% are seen once. Of the sample, about 10% falls within the top ten clones. The sequencing input was blood, either unsorted or a sorted T cell fraction (not recorded which). These receptors all stem from a female donor with ankylosing spondylitis or in good health (not recorded which).

The gene calls are TRBV27 and TRBJ1-2, with D possibly matching TRBD1 (6 bases). This CDR3 is 15 amino acids long. The V and J ends lost 7 bases and 1 base respectively, with 16 bases between them. CDR1 MNHEY and CDR2 SMNVEV come from the germline V gene (reference sequence). CDR3: CASKLYGQLNYGYTF. The CDR3 DNA reads as TGTGCCAGCAAGCTATACGGACAGCTTAACTATGGCTACACCTTC.

This clonotype showed up many times. The genes are TRBV20-1 and TRBJ2-1; 12 nucleotides align to TRBD2. With V trimmed by 4 bases and J by 9 bases, 7 bases remained unmatched. CDR1 DFQATT and CDR2 SNEGSKA come from the germline V gene (reference sequence). The CDR3 is 14 residues long. The CDR3, as DNA: TGCAGTGCTAAAAGGACTAGCGGGATAACTGAGCAGTTCTTC. Amino acid sequence: CSAKRTSGITEQFF.

This clonotype was picked up a small number of times. This chain joins TRBV19 and TRBJ1-5, with 11 bases aligning to TRBD1. Losses at the gene ends were 4 bases for V and 7 bases for J; bases not matched to a gene: 6. The CDR3 loop spans 15 amino acids. Per germline, CDR1 LNHDA and CDR2 SQIVND (reference sequence). CDR3 region: CASSRGTGGQQPQHF. CDR3 bases: TGTGCCAGTAGTAGAGGGACAGGGGGACAACAGCCCCAGCATTTT.